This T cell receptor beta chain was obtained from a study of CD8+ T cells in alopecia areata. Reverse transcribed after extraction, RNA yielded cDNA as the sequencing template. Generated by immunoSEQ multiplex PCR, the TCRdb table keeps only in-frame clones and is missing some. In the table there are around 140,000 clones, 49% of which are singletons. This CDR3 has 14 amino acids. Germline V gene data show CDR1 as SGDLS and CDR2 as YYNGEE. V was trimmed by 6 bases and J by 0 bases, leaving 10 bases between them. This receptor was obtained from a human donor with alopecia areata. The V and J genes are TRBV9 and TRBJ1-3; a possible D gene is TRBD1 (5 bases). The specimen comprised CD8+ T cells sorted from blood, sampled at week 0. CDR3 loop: CASTTGNSGNTIYF. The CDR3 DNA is TGTGCCAGCACCACAGGTAACTCTGGAAACACCATATATTTT. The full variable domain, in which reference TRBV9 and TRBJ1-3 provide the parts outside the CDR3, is DSGVTQTPKHLITATGQRVTLRCSPRSGDLSVYWYQQSLDQGLQFLIQYYNGEERAKGNILERFSAQQFPDLHSELNLSSLELGDSALYFCASTTGNSGNTIYFGEGSWLTVV.